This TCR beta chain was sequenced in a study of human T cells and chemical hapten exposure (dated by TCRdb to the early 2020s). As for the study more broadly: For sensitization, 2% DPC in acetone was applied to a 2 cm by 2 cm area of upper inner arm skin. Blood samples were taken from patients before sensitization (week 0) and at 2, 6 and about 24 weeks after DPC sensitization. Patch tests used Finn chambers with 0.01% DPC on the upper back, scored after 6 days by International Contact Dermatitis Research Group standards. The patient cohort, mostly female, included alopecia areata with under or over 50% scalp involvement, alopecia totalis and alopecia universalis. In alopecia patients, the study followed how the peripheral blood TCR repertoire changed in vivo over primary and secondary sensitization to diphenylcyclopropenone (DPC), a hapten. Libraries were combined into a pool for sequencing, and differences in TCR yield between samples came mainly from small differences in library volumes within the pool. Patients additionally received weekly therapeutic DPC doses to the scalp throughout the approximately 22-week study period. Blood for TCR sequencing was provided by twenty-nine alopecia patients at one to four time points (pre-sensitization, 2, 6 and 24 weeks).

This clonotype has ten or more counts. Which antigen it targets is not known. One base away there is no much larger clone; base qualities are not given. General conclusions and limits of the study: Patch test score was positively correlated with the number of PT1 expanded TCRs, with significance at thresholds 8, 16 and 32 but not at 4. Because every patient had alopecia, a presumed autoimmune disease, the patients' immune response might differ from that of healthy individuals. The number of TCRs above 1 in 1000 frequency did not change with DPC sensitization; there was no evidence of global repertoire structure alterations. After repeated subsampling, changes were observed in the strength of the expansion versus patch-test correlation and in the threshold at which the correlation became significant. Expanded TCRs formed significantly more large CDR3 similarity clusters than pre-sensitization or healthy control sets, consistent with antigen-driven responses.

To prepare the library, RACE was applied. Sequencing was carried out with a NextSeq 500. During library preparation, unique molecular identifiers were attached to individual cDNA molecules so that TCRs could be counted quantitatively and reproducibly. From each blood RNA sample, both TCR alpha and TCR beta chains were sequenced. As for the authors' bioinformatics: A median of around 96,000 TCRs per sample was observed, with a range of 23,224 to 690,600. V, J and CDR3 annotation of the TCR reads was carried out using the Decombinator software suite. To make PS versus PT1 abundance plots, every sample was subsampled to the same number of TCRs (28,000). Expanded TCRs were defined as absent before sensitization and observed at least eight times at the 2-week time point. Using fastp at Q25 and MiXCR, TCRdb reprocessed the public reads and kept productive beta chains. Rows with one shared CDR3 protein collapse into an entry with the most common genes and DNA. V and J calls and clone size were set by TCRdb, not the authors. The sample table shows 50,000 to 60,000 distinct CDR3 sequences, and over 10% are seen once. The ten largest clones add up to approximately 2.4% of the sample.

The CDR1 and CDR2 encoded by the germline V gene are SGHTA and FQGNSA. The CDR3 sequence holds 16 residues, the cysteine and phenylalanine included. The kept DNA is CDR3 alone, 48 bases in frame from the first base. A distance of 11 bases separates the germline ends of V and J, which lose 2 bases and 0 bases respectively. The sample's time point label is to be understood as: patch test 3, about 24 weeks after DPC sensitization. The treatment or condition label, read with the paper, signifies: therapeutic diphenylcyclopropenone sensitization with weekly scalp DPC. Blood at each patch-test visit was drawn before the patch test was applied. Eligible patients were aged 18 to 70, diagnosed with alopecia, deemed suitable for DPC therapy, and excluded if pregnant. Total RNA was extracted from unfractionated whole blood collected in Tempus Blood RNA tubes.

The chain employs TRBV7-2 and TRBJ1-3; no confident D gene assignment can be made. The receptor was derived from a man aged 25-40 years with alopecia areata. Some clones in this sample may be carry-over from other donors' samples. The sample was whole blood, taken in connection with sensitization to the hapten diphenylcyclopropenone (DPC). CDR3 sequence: CASSLTDSRSGNTIYF. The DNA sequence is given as TGTGCCAGCAGCTTAACAGATTCTCGCTCTGGAAACACCATATATTTT.